This is a list of T cell receptor beta chains from one sample in a study of Ad26.COV2.S vaccination and SARS-CoV-2 variants. Assay: immunoSEQ multiplex PCR; the TCRdb copy retains only in-frame clones and omits some. The sample yields over 400,000 clones, about 92% seen once. The sample was peripheral blood, taken in a trial of Ad26.COV2.S vaccine versus placebo. Source of these receptors: a person aged 18-60 years who received the Ad26.COV2.S COVID-19 vaccine or a placebo. Both conserved end residues are part of each CDR3. The D gene is left open where the match is weak. Only some rows state a clone size, as once, few, many or a class for expanded clones.

clone size: -; J gene: TRBJ2-1; D gene: -; V gene: TRBV11-2; CDR3 length: 12; CDR3 DNA: TGTGCCAGCAGCTTAGGAGGGAGTGAGCAGTTCTTC; CDR3 protein: CASSLGGSEQFF
clone size: -; J gene: TRBJ2-2; D gene: TRBD1; V gene: TRBV19; CDR3 length: 15; CDR3 DNA: TGTGCCAGTAATGCCGGGACAGGGGTGGTCGGGGAGCTGTTTTTT; CDR3 protein: CASNAGTGVVGELFF
clone size: -; J gene: TRBJ1-1; D gene: -; V gene: TRBV4-3; CDR3 length: 14; CDR3 DNA: TGCGCCAGCAGCCAACGGTTCTCGGACACTGAAGCTTTCTTT; CDR3 protein: CASSQRFSDTEAFF
clone size: -; J gene: TRBJ2-7; D gene: TRBD1; V gene: TRBV19; CDR3 length: 15; CDR3 DNA: TGTGCCAGTAGTATTGGGACAGGGTGGTCCTACGAGCAGTACTTC; CDR3 protein: CASSIGTGWSYEQYF
clone size: -; J gene: TRBJ2-5; D gene: -; V gene: TRBV27; CDR3 length: 11; CDR3 DNA: TGTGCCAGCTTGGACGGCGAGACCCAGTACTTC; CDR3 protein: CASLDGETQYF
clone size: few; J gene: TRBJ1-6; D gene: TRBD1; V gene: TRBV19; CDR3 length: 15; CDR3 DNA: TGTGCCAGCCGGACAGGGAGCTCCTATAATTCACCCCTCCACTTT; CDR3 protein: CASRTGSSYNSPLHF
clone size: -; J gene: TRBJ2-1; D gene: -; V gene: TRBV7-7; CDR3 length: 16; CDR3 DNA: TGTGCCAGCAGCTTTCTAGTGGGGGGAAACTACAATGAGCAGTTCTTC; CDR3 protein: CASSFLVGGNYNEQFF
clone size: -; J gene: TRBJ1-2; D gene: -; V gene: TRBV7-2; CDR3 length: 16; CDR3 DNA: TGTGCCAGCAGCCCAGCGCGCCAAGATAGTAACTATGGCTACACCTTC; CDR3 protein: CASSPARQDSNYGYTF
clone size: -; J gene: TRBJ2-3; D gene: -; V gene: TRBV6-1; CDR3 length: 15; CDR3 DNA: TGTGCCAGCAGTGATGACTCAAGTAGCACAGATACGCAGTATTTT; CDR3 protein: CASSDDSSSTDTQYF
clone size: -; J gene: TRBJ2-3; D gene: TRBD1; V gene: TRBV4-1; CDR3 length: 17; CDR3 DNA: TGCGCCAGCAGCCTCCAGCCCAGGCAGGGGGCATCGGATACGCAGTATTTT; CDR3 protein: CASSLQPRQGASDTQYF
clone size: -; J gene: TRBJ2-1; D gene: -; V gene: TRBV9; CDR3 length: 14; CDR3 DNA: TGTGCCAGCAGCCCCGGGGGCTCCTACAATGAGCAGTTCTTC; CDR3 protein: CASSPGGSYNEQFF
clone size: -; J gene: TRBJ1-1; D gene: -; V gene: TRBV4-3; CDR3 length: 16; CDR3 DNA: TGCGCCAGCAGCCAAGCTATAACGGGGGGTAACACTGAAGCTTTCTTT; CDR3 protein: CASSQAITGGNTEAFF
clone size: -; J gene: TRBJ1-2; D gene: -; V gene: TRBV7-6; CDR3 length: 15; CDR3 DNA: TGTGCCAGCAGCTTAGAGGCTGGGTTAGGCTATGGCTACACCTTC; CDR3 protein: CASSLEAGLGYGYTF
clone size: -; J gene: TRBJ2-5; D gene: TRBD2; V gene: TRBV7-2; CDR3 length: 17; CDR3 DNA: TGTGCCAGCAGCCCGAGTCCCGGGACTACCTGGAGAGAGACCCAGTACTTC; CDR3 protein: CASSPSPGTTWRETQYF
clone size: -; J gene: TRBJ2-2; D gene: -; V gene: TRBV29-1; CDR3 length: 12; CDR3 DNA: TGCAGCGCTGTAGGCGGAACCGGGGAGCTGTTTTTT; CDR3 protein: CSAVGGTGELFF
clone size: -; J gene: TRBJ1-1; D gene: TRBD1; V gene: TRBV4-1; CDR3 length: 14; CDR3 DNA: TGCGCCAGCAGCCCAGCAGGGGGGAACACTGAAGCTTTCTTT; CDR3 protein: CASSPAGGNTEAFF
clone size: -; J gene: TRBJ1-1; D gene: -; V gene: TRBV2; CDR3 length: 14; CDR3 DNA: TGTGCCACCACCGGGCGACGTGGAAGCACTGAAGCTTTCTTT; CDR3 protein: CATTGRRGSTEAFF
clone size: -; J gene: TRBJ2-1; D gene: TRBD2; V gene: TRBV6-5; CDR3 length: 15; CDR3 DNA: TGTGCCAGCAGTTACCCCCGGCGGGGGGGCAGTGAGCAGTTCTTC; CDR3 protein: CASSYPRRGGSEQFF
clone size: -; J gene: TRBJ2-7; D gene: -; V gene: TRBV14; CDR3 length: 13; CDR3 DNA: TGTGCCAGCAGCCATTTTGGAAGTGGGGAGCAGTACTTC; CDR3 protein: CASSHFGSGEQYF
clone size: once; J gene: TRBJ1-1; D gene: -; V gene: TRBV5-1; CDR3 length: 15; CDR3 DNA: TGCGCCAGCAGCCCCGACGGGGCGGGGAACGCTGAAGCTTTCTTT; CDR3 protein: CASSPDGAGNAEAFF
clone size: -; J gene: TRBJ2-7; D gene: -; V gene: TRBV11-2; CDR3 length: 13; CDR3 DNA: TGTGCCAGCAGCCCCCCGACTAGTTCCGAGCAGTACTTC; CDR3 protein: CASSPPTSSEQYF
clone size: -; J gene: TRBJ2-7; D gene: -; V gene: TRBV27; CDR3 length: 15; CDR3 DNA: TGTGCCAGCACCCCCGGGTCGGTGTCTTCCTACGAGCAGTACTTC; CDR3 protein: CASTPGSVSSYEQYF
clone size: -; J gene: TRBJ1-2; D gene: -; V gene: TRBV24-1; CDR3 length: 14; CDR3 DNA: TGTGCCACCAGTGATTTGGGACGGAACTATGGCTACACCTTC; CDR3 protein: CATSDLGRNYGYTF
clone size: -; J gene: TRBJ2-2; D gene: TRBD1; V gene: TRBV6-6; CDR3 length: 15; CDR3 DNA: TGTGCCAGCAGTACCTGGACAGGGGCGGCCGGGGAGCTGTTTTTT; CDR3 protein: CASSTWTGAAGELFF
clone size: -; J gene: TRBJ2-3; D gene: -; V gene: TRBV5-1; CDR3 length: 13; CDR3 DNA: TGCGCCAGCAGCAGGTACAGGACAGATACGCAGTATTTT; CDR3 protein: CASSRYRTDTQYF
clone size: -; J gene: TRBJ2-1; D gene: -; V gene: TRBV28; CDR3 length: 14; CDR3 DNA: TGTGCCAGCATCGGTTTCGTCTCCTACAATGAGCAGTTCTTC; CDR3 protein: CASIGFVSYNEQFF
clone size: -; J gene: TRBJ2-1; D gene: -; V gene: TRBV9; CDR3 length: 17; CDR3 DNA: TGTGCCAGCAGCCCCCTGGTTAGGGGGGTTTCCTACAATGAGCAGTTCTTC; CDR3 protein: CASSPLVRGVSYNEQFF
clone size: -; J gene: TRBJ2-3; D gene: TRBD2; V gene: TRBV7-2; CDR3 length: 19; CDR3 DNA: TGTGCCAGCAGCTACCCGGGACTAGCGGGGTCCCTAGGCACAGATACGCAGTATTTT; CDR3 protein: CASSYPGLAGSLGTDTQYF
clone size: -; J gene: TRBJ2-7; D gene: -; V gene: TRBV7-8; CDR3 length: 14; CDR3 DNA: TGTGCCAGCAGCTTAGTCACCGGGTCGGCCGAGCAGTACTTC; CDR3 protein: CASSLVTGSAEQYF
clone size: once; J gene: TRBJ1-1; D gene: -; V gene: TRBV18; CDR3 length: 13; CDR3 DNA: TGTGCCAGCTCAGACGACACGATGGAAAAAGCTTTCTTT; CDR3 protein: CASSDDTMEKAFF
clone size: -; J gene: TRBJ1-2; D gene: -; V gene: TRBV2; CDR3 length: 15; CDR3 DNA: TGTGCCAGCAGTGCGAGGGTAGGGACTAACTATGGCTACACCTTC; CDR3 protein: CASSARVGTNYGYTF
clone size: -; J gene: TRBJ1-6; D gene: -; V gene: TRBV5-6; CDR3 length: 15; CDR3 DNA: TGTGCCAGCACCACGCGGCCAGGCTATAATTCACCCCTCCACTTT; CDR3 protein: CASTTRPGYNSPLHF
clone size: -; J gene: TRBJ2-4; D gene: -; V gene: TRBV6-5; CDR3 length: 16; CDR3 DNA: TGTGCCAGCAGTTACTCCGGGCCTCAGGGAGAAAACATTCAGTACTTC; CDR3 protein: CASSYSGPQGENIQYF
clone size: -; J gene: TRBJ2-3; D gene: -; V gene: TRBV7-8; CDR3 length: 16; CDR3 DNA: TGTGCCAGCAGCTTAGATGGGACACCTAGCACAGATACGCAGTATTTT; CDR3 protein: CASSLDGTPSTDTQYF
clone size: -; J gene: TRBJ1-6; D gene: -; V gene: TRBV3-1/TRBV3-2; CDR3 length: 17; CDR3 DNA: TGTGCCAGCAGCCAAAATTGGGGGCTTACCTATAATTCACCCCTCCACTTT; CDR3 protein: CASSQNWGLTYNSPLHF
clone size: -; J gene: TRBJ1-4; D gene: TRBD1; V gene: TRBV13; CDR3 length: 14; CDR3 DNA: TGTGCCAGCAGCCCCCAGGGGGCGGATGAAAAACTGTTTTTT; CDR3 protein: CASSPQGADEKLFF
clone size: -; J gene: TRBJ1-6; D gene: -; V gene: TRBV18; CDR3 length: 14; CDR3 DNA: TGTGCCAGCTCACCAGACAGTTTAAATTCACCCCTCCACTTT; CDR3 protein: CASSPDSLNSPLHF
clone size: once; J gene: TRBJ1-4; D gene: TRBD1; V gene: TRBV5-4; CDR3 length: 15; CDR3 DNA: TGTGCCAGCAGCCAAGGGCAGGGGGCCCTTGAAAAACTGTTTTTT; CDR3 protein: CASSQGQGALEKLFF
clone size: -; J gene: TRBJ1-6; D gene: TRBD1; V gene: TRBV7-6; CDR3 length: 19; CDR3 DNA: TGTGCCAGCAGCTTACTGAACTCCAGGGGGCAAAGTTATAATTCACCCCTCCACTTT; CDR3 protein: CASSLLNSRGQSYNSPLHF
clone size: -; J gene: TRBJ2-6; D gene: -; V gene: TRBV7-9; CDR3 length: 15; CDR3 DNA: TGTGCCAGCAGCTTGGACAACTCTGGGGCCAACGTCCTGACTTTC; CDR3 protein: CASSLDNSGANVLTF
clone size: -; J gene: TRBJ2-7; D gene: -; V gene: TRBV19; CDR3 length: 15; CDR3 DNA: TGTGCCAGTGCTTTCGGGGCAGGGGGGAGCTACGAGCAGTACTTC; CDR3 protein: CASAFGAGGSYEQYF
clone size: -; J gene: TRBJ2-7; D gene: -; V gene: TRBV5-6; CDR3 length: 16; CDR3 DNA: TGTGCCAGCAGCTTTGGCGGACACTGGAACAGCTACGAGCAGTACTTC; CDR3 protein: CASSFGGHWNSYEQYF